This TCR beta chain derives from a study of beta chain features in type 1 diabetes. Study-level findings and limits: Researchers report that Type 1 diabetes patients had moderately but significantly shorter TCRB CDR3s across all four CD4+ subsets. Any role of HLA type in TCRB rearrangement remained unresolved here.

This clone was seen more than once but under ten times. As yet, its antigen is unknown. Expressed TCRB transcripts were sequenced because the entire RNA isolate underwent reverse transcription. Measured with immunoSEQ multiplex PCR; TCRdb has only the in-frame clones, and not every one. The sample includes hundreds of thousands of clones, more than 12% of them seen just once. There are 12 residues in the CDR3. Trimming took 2 bases from V and 11 from J, leaving 11 bases between them. CDR1 is MNHEY, CDR2 SVGAGI, per germline. Based on CD45RO/CCR7/CD25/CD127/CD95/CD27, CD4+ regulatory, stem cell-like memory, naive and central memory cells were sorted.

The sequence derives from a man aged 18-30 years with type 1 diabetes. The sample was naive CD4+ T cells from blood. This sequence joins TRBV6-5 and TRBJ2-3, with D maybe TRBD2 (6 bases). Here the CDR3 DNA reads TGTGCCAGCAGTTACGGCGGGAAGGAGCAGTATTTT. Protein sequence: CASSYGGKEQYF.